These T cell receptor beta chains were read from a single sample in a study of blood T cell repertoires in COVID-19. Here immunoSEQ multiplex PCR was the method, and the copy in TCRdb shows in-frame clones only, minus some. The sample yields around 60,000 clones, around 93% seen once. The specimen was peripheral blood. These receptors were obtained from a man aged 45-65 years with active COVID-19. Each CDR3 is given without its conserved first and last residue.

V,J,CDR3
TRBV19,TRBJ1-5,ASSFENPQGGNQPQH
TRBV11-3,TRBJ1-1,ASSLTRGWGNTEAF
TRBV7-8,TRBJ2-2,ASSLMGSGGPNTGELF
TRBV6-1,TRBJ1-5,ASSEAGRNQPQH
TRBV27,TRBJ1-5,ASRSSDPGQPQH
TRBV7-9,TRBJ1-3,ASSSLIGIWGNTIY
TRBV28,TRBJ2-7,ASNPSGGPMEQY
TRBV5-4,TRBJ1-1,ASSYGGDTTEAF
TRBV29-1,TRBJ1-2,SVGGTGGVGYT
TRBV6-5,TRBJ1-2,ASRDSNYGYT
TRBV14,TRBJ1-6,ASSGSQGSLH
TRBV12-3/TRBV12-4,TRBJ1-1,ASRGTGGTEAF
TRBV7-8,TRBJ2-2,ASSLVGTGVYGELF
TRBV5-4,TRBJ2-1,ASSLSAVDYNEQF
TRBV11-2,TRBJ2-3,ASSFTATDTQY
TRBV6-6,TRBJ2-7,AINLGSSYEQY
TRBV7-2,TRBJ1-6,ASSQGVSPLH
TRBV4-2,TRBJ2-1,ASSQGLTTGGGAYNEQF
TRBV7-2,TRBJ1-5,ASSSGGDQPQH
TRBV28,TRBJ1-6,ASSLQGKFRSPLH
TRBV6-6,TRBJ2-2,ASRPTQGIGGELF
TRBV11-1,TRBJ2-1,ASSEGFNEQF
TRBV28,TRBJ1-2,ASRAPPNYGYT
TRBV28,TRBJ2-3,ATKGTVHLTQY
TRBV10-3,TRBJ2-2,AISESPGGSNTGELF
TRBV11-2,TRBJ2-7,ASSLDYTRLGAGANEQY
TRBV6-5,TRBJ1-5,ASRRYSNQPQH
TRBV14,TRBJ2-1,ASSPLAGASYNEQF
TRBV11-2,TRBJ2-2,ASSWDGGALTGELF
TRBV28,TRBJ2-3,ASSLAGSTDTQY
TRBV2,TRBJ2-7,ASSGQQGHEQY
TRBV18,TRBJ2-3,ASKTTGTISSGTQY
TRBV10-3,TRBJ2-1,ATSTRTSGLNEQF
TRBV20-1,TRBJ1-5,SASQGREQPQH
TRBV9,TRBJ2-1,ASSETSGSTNEQF
TRBV28,TRBJ2-6,ASNQGAAGANVLT
TRBV2,TRBJ1-2,ASSVLTGVGGYT
TRBV7-9,TRBJ1-4,ASSSSTRPNEKLF
TRBV11-3,TRBJ2-7,ASSAPGRKL
TRBV4-1,TRBJ1-6,ASSLQGQRNSPLH
TRBV6-4,TRBJ1-3,ASWRGSSGNTIY
TRBV9,TRBJ2-2,ASSVGGGANTGELF
TRBV11-3,TRBJ1-2,ASSLDRVDGYT
TRBV20-1,TRBJ1-6,SASVPRRNSPLH
TRBV5-5,TRBJ1-2,ASSLDRGLNGYT